Sequencing of this TCR beta chain was carried out in a study of tissue T cells after allogeneic stem cell transplantation. As to time point: mouse harvest day 14 after allogeneic transplant. The graft held 10^6 splenic CD5+ T cells and 10^7 T-cell-depleted bone marrow cells. This mouse GVHD model was MHC-mismatched B6 to BALB/c, profiled day 7 or 14. Germline V gives CDR1 KGHPV, CDR2 FQNQEV (reference sequence). The V end lost 3 bases, the J end lost 0 bases, and 9 bases lay between the germline ends. The CDR3 totals 14 residues. Study conclusions and caveats: Anatomically similar tissues had similar TCR repertoires within each patient. In patients and mice, blood and spleen missed much of tissue repertoire. Motif-based clustering found tissue-specific repertoire signatures shared across patients, though few clones were shared.

This clone is categorized as medium-sized. Its matching antigen is unknown. Each gene name is a mouse one. The read ends 1 residue shy of where the CDR3 ends; the end is completed using the germline J gene. Profiling relied on immunoSEQ multiplex PCR, and the TCRdb table lists in-frame clones only, not all of them. Of more than 4,500 clones listed, about a third were seen once; the top ten hold approximately 7.2%. Sequenced: skin. J is TRBJ2-7 and V is TRBV26, with no clear D. This clonotype was obtained from a female BALB/c mouse given C57BL/6 T cells with graft-versus-host disease after an allogeneic hematopoietic cell transplant. The covered CDR3 bases are TGTGCCAGCAGTCTTCGGCAAGTCTCCTATGAACAGTAC. This sequence encodes CASSLRQVSYEQY. The CDR3, in full, reads CASSLRQVSYEQYF.